What follows describes a single T cell receptor (beta chain). What it recognizes is unknown. The record originates from a study of blood T cells in healthy people across ages. Germline V gene data show CDR1 as MNHEY and CDR2 as SMNVEV (reference sequence). V was cut by 8 bases and J by 10 bases, with 14 bases left in between. This CDR3 is 12 amino acids long. Study-level results: What prevented conclusive comparison of naive and antigen-experienced cells was that PBMCs were unsorted. A roughly linear age-dependent decrease characterized TCR beta diversity per million T cells.

Using a J-beta primer mix together with a sample-barcoded 5' primer, a second PCR was run for roughly 7 to 12 cycles. One entry per CDR3 protein results from TCRdb running MiXCR on the 5' RACE reads. The data hold approximately 760,000 distinct CDR3 sequences, with approximately 25% observed a single time. These data were also filed under a second study, of T cells of mothers and their children. From that second work: Reads obtained per mother exceeded 9 million TCR beta CDR3 reads, with several million obtained per child. Evidence of persistent microchimeric T cell clones was absent.

This clonotype originated in a boy younger than 18 in good health. Sequenced material: blood. J is TRBJ1-4 and V is TRBV27; D unclear. The CDR3 loop reads CASAPLGRKLFF. The CDR3 bases are TGTGCCAGCGCTCCACTCGGGAGAAAACTGTTTTTT.